The rows below give T cell receptor beta chains drawn from one sample of a study of T-cell memory formation after mild COVID-19. TCRdb itself ran the 5' RACE reads through MiXCR, one entry per CDR3 protein. The sample shows 110,000 to 150,000 distinct CDR3 sequences, 11% to 15% of them seen only once. The sequenced sample was PBMCs or a T cell subset sorted from them (not recorded which). The receptors originated from an adult woman who had mild COVID-19 (a few samples of this study predate the infection). Cell type and time point are not known. Each CDR3 is given with its conserved first and last residue. A D gene is named only where the DNA matches it firmly. The size entry is marked missing in some rows and otherwise reads once, few, many or a size class.

>-|few|TRBV7-9|TRBJ2-1
TGTGCCAGCAAGGATCCCCGAGGCAATGAGCAGTTCTTC
CASKDPRGNEQFF
>TRBD1|few|TRBV7-9|TRBJ1-4
TGTGCCAGCAGCGCGATACCGGGACAGGGACGTGAAAAACTGTTTTTT
CASSAIPGQGREKLFF
>-|-|TRBV7-9|TRBJ1-4
TGTGCCAGCAGCCCCTCCGGACCGCTGTTTTTT
CASSPSGPLFF
>-|-|TRBV7-3|TRBJ2-3
TGTGCCACAGGATTAGGGGGGGGCACAGATACGCAGTATTTT
CATGLGGGTDTQYF
>-|-|TRBV6-5|TRBJ2-7
TGTGCCAGCAGTTACAAGGAATCCTCCTACGAGCAGTACTTC
CASSYKESSYEQYF
>-|-|TRBV4-1|TRBJ2-5
TGCGCCAGCAGCCAAGATTGGGGTTGGGTAGAAGAGACCCAGTACTTC
CASSQDWGWVEETQYF
>TRBD2|-|TRBV5-4|TRBJ2-7
TGTGCCAGCAGCGTCCGCGGACTAGCGGGAGGGCCTGGCTACGAGCAGTACTTC
CASSVRGLAGGPGYEQYF
>-|few|TRBV19|TRBJ1-1
TGTGCCAGTAATATGGGGGGCATGAACACTGAAGCTTTCTTT
CASNMGGMNTEAFF
>TRBD1|-|TRBV7-9|TRBJ2-7
TGTGCCAGCAGCTTAGGGGACAGTGCCTACGAGCAGTACTTC
CASSLGDSAYEQYF
>-|few|TRBV9|TRBJ2-7
TGTGCCAGCAGCGTAGGATCGGGAGTCTACGAGCAGTACTTC
CASSVGSGVYEQYF
>TRBD1|-|TRBV5-1|TRBJ2-7
TGCGCCAGCAGGGGACAGGGGGCCGCCTGGGGCTACGAGCAGTACTTC
CASRGQGAAWGYEQYF
>-|-|TRBV27|TRBJ2-4
TGTGCCAGCAGTTTAGACATTCGAAACATTCAGTACTTC
CASSLDIRNIQYF
>-|few|TRBV4-1|TRBJ1-5
TGCGCCAGCAGCCAAAAGTACTCTAGCAATCAGCCCCAGCATTTT
CASSQKYSSNQPQHF
>TRBD1|-|TRBV3-1|TRBJ1-3
TGTGCCAGCAGCCCGACAGGGTCCGGAAACACCATATATTTT
CASSPTGSGNTIYF
>-|-|TRBV12-3/TRBV12-4|TRBJ1-1
TGTGCCAGCAGTTTAGTCGTGGAGAACACTGAAGCTTTCTTT
CASSLVVENTEAFF
>TRBD2|few|TRBV7-6|TRBJ2-7
TGTGCCAGCAGCTTAGGTACTAGCGGGCTATCTAACGAGCAGTACTTC
CASSLGTSGLSNEQYF
>-|-|TRBV19|TRBJ1-5
TGTGCCAGTAGGCGGGCTTATAGCAATCAGCCCCAGCATTTT
CASRRAYSNQPQHF
>TRBD1|few|TRBV7-7|TRBJ2-7
TGTGCTAGCAGCTCACAGGGGGCGCCGGACGAGCAGTACTTC
CASSSQGAPDEQYF
>TRBD1|-|TRBV6-5|TRBJ1-1
TGTGCCAGCAGTTCCTCAGCTTCAGGGGGCGGTAAGGAAACTGAAGCTTTCTTT
CASSSSASGGGKETEAFF
>-|-|TRBV9|TRBJ2-1
TGTGCCAGCAGCGTATATGGGAGGGGGGAGCAGTTCTTC
CASSVYGRGEQFF
>TRBD2|few|TRBV12-3/TRBV12-4|TRBJ2-1
TGTGCCAGCAGGTCGACTAGCGGGGGAATAAATGAGCAGTTCTTC
CASRSTSGGINEQFF
>TRBD2|-|TRBV7-8|TRBJ2-7
TGTGCCAGCAGCCCTAGCGGGAGTCCCGACGAGCAGTACTTC
CASSPSGSPDEQYF
>TRBD2|-|TRBV19|TRBJ2-3
TGTGCCAGTAGCACACCGGGACTAGCGGGAGTCCTGCAAGATACGCAGTATTTT
CASSTPGLAGVLQDTQYF